This T cell receptor beta chain was documented in a study of T cells in localized non-small cell lung cancer. Study conclusions and caveats: With higher T cell density in blood came longer overall survival. Across samples, adjacent lung featured a median around 56 of the top 100 tumor clones. The study found T cell clonality highest in uninvolved adjacent lung, above tumor.

Only in-frame clones appear in the TCRdb table, and some are missing; sequencing was by immunoSEQ multiplex PCR. In the table there are roughly 33,000 clones, around nine tenths of which are singletons. Germline V CDR1 and CDR2: SGHNT, YENEEA. Trimming pared 5 bases from V and 5 bases from J, leaving 21 bases between. The CDR3 totals 16 residues. Points on this clone: Antigen specificity is unknown.

The receptor's source is a woman aged 40-69 years with stage I lung adenocarcinoma. The sample here was peripheral blood, taken before any cancer treatment. The J gene is TRBJ2-5, the V gene TRBV11-3, with D perhaps TRBD1 (6 bases). The CDR3 protein is CASSPGVRGPLETQYF. Here the CDR3 DNA reads TGTGCCAGCAGCCCGGGTGTCAGGGGTCCCTTGGAGACCCAGTACTTC.